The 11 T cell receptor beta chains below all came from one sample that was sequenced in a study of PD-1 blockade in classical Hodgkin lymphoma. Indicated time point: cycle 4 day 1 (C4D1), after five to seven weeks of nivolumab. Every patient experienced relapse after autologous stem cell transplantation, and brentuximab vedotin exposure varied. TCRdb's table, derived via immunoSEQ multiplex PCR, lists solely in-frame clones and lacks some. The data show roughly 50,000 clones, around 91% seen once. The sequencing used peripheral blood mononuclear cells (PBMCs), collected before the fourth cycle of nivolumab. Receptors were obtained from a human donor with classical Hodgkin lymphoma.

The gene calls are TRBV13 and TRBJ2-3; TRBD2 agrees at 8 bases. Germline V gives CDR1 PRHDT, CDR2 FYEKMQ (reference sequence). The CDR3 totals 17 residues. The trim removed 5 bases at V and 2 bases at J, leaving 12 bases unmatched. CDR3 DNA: TGTGCCAGCAGCCTGACCGAGGGCGGGAGGACCACAGATACGCAGTATTTT. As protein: CASSLTEGGRTTDTQYF. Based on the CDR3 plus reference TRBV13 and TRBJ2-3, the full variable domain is AAGVIQSPRHLIKEKRETATLKCYPIPRHDTVYWYQQGPGQDPQFLISFYEKMQSDKGSIPDRFSAQQFSDYHSELNMSSLELGDSALYFCASSLTEGGRTTDTQYFGPGTRLTVL.

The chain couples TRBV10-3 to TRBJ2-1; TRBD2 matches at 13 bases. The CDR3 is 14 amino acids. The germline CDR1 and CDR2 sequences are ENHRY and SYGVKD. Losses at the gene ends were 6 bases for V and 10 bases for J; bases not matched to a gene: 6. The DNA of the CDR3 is TGTGCCATCAGGGAGGGACTAGCGGGAACCGAGCAGTTCTTC. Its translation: CAIREGLAGTEQFF.

In nucleotides, the CDR3 is TGTGCCAGCAGTTCCGGACAGGGCTACACCGGGGAGCTGTTTTTT. Translating it yields CASSSGQGYTGELFF. This chain connects TRBV6-5 to TRBJ2-2; 8 nucleotides match TRBD1. This CDR3 region has 15 residues. V shed 4 bases and J 3 bases; nucleotides not matched to a gene: 4. CDR1 is MNHEY and CDR2 is SVGAGI in the germline V gene.

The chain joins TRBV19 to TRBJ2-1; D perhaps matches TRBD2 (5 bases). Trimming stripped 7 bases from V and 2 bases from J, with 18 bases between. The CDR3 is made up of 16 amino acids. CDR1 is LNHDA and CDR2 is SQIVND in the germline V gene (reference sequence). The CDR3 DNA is TGTGCCAGTACCCGAGGGCAAGCCGGTCCCTACAATGAGCAGTTCTTC. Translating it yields CASTRGQAGPYNEQFF.

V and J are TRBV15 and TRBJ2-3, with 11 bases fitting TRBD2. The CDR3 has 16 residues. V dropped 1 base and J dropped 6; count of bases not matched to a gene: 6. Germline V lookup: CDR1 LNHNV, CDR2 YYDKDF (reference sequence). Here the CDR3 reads CATSRGLAGGGDTQYF. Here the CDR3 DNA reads TGTGCCACCAGCAGAGGGCTAGCGGGAGGAGGGGATACGCAGTATTTT. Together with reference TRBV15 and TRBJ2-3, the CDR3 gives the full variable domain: DAMVIQNPRYQVTQFGKPVTLSCSQTLNHNVMYWYQQKSSQAPKLLFHYYDKDFNNEADTPDNFQSRRPNTSFCFLDIRSPGLGDTAMYLCATSRGLAGGGDTQYFGPGTRLTVL.

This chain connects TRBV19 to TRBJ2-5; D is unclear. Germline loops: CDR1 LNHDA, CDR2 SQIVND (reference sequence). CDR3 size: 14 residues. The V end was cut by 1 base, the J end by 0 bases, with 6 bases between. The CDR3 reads CASSIGSYQETQYF. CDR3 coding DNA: TGTGCCAGTAGTATAGGGTCGTACCAAGAGACCCAGTACTTC.

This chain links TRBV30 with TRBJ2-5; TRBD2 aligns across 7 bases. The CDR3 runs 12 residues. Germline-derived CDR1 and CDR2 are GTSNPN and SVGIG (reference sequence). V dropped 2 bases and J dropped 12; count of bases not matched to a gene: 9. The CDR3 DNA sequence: TGTGCCTGGAGTCCGAAGCCGACTAGCAAGTACTTC. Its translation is CAWSPKPTSKYF.

The CDR3 coding sequence is TGTGCCAGCAGCCCCCAGCAGGGGGACGGGAATCAGCCCCAGCATTTT. It codes for CASSPQQGDGNQPQHF. This chain links TRBV11-3 with TRBJ1-5, with 7 positions matching TRBD1. Germline CDR1 is SGHNT and CDR2 is YENEEA. The CDR3 is made up of 16 amino acids. J was trimmed by 4 bases and V by 5 bases; bases with no gene match: 11.

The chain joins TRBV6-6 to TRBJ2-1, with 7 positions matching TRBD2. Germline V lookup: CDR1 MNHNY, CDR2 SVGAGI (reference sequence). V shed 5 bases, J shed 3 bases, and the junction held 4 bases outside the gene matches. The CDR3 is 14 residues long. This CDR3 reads CASSLSGNYNEQFF. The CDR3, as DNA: TGTGCCAGCAGTCTAAGCGGGAACTACAATGAGCAGTTCTTC.

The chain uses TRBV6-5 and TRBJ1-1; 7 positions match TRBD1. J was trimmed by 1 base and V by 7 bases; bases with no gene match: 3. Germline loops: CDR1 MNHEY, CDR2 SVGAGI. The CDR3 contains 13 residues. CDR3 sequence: CASKYRGNTEAFF. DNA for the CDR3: TGTGCCAGCAAGTACAGGGGGAACACTGAAGCTTTCTTT.

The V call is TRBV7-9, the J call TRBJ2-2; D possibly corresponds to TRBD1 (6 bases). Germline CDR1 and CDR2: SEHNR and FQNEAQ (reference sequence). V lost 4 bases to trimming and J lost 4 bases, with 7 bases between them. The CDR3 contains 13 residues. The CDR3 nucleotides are TGTGCCAGCAGCTCGGACAGCACCGGGGAGCTGTTTTTT. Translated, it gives CASSSDSTGELFF.